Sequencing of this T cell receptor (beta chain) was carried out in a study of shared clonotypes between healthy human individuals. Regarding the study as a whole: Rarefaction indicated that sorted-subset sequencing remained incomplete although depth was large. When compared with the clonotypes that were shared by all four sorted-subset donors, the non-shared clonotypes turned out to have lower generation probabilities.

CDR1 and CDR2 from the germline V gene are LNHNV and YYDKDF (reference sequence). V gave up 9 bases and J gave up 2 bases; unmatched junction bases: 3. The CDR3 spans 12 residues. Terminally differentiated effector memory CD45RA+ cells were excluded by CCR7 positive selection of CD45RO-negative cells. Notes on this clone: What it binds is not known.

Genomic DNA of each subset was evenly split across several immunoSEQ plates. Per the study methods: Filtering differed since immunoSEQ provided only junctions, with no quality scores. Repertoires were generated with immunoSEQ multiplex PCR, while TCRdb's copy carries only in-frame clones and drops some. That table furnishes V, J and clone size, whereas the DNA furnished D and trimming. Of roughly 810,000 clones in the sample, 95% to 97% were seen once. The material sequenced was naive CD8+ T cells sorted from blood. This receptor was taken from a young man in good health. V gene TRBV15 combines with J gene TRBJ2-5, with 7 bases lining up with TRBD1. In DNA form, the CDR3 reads TGTGCCACTGGGACAGTTCAAGAGACCCAGTACTTC. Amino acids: CATGTVQETQYF.